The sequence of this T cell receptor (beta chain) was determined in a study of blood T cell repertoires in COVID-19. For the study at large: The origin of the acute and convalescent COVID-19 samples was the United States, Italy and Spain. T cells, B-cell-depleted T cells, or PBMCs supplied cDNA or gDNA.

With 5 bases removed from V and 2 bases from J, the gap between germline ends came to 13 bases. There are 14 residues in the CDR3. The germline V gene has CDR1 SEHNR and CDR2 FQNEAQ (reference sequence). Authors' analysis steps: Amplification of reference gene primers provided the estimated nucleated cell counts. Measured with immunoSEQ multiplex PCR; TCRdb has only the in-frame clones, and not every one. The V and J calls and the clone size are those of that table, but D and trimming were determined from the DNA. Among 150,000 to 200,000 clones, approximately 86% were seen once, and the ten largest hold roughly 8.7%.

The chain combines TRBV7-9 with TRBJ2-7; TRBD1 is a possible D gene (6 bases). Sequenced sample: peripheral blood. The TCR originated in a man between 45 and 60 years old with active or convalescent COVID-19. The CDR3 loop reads CASSPRTETYEQYF. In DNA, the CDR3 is TGTGCCAGCAGCCCCCGGACAGAGACCTACGAGCAGTACTTC. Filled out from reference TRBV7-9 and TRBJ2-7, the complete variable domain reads DTGVSQNPRHKITKRGQNVTFRCDPISEHNRLYWYRQTLGQGPEFLTYFQNEAQLEKSRLLSDRFSAERPKGSFSTLEIQRTEQGDSAMYLCASSPRTETYEQYFGPGTRLTVT.